The clone carrying this T cell receptor (beta chain) was seen once. Its antigen is undetermined. The sample comes from a study of T cell repertoires in cytomegalovirus infection. Trimming at V came to 8 bases and at J to 8 bases, leaving 17 bases not matched to a gene. CDR3 size: 14 residues. Germline V lookup: CDR1 SQVTM, CDR2 ANQGSEA. Notes on the study in general: In two of eight donors, the top clonotype was HLA-C-restricted CMV-specific.

MiXCR, applied by TCRdb to the reads, yields one record per CDR3 protein. The sample includes 200,000 to 250,000 distinct CDR3 sequences, 22% of them seen just once. The sequenced sample consisted of CD8+ T cells from PBMCs. The clonotype originates from a human donor in good health (CMV status not recorded). Some clones in this sample may be carry-over from other donors' samples. The chain has TRBV29-1 and TRBJ1-2; TRBD1 aligns across 7 bases. CDR3 residues: CSTRDSNRGVGYTF. CDR3 coding DNA: TGCAGCACCCGGGACAGCAACAGGGGCGTCGGCTACACCTTC.